The rows below give T cell receptor beta chains drawn from one sample of a study of blood T cells in healthy people across ages. TCRdb recomputed calls from the 5' RACE reads with MiXCR, one row per CDR3 protein. The sample has hundreds of thousands of distinct CDR3 sequences, roughly three fifths seen once. Sequencing was done on a sample of blood. These receptors all come from a man in his forties or fifties in good health. The CDR3 runs from the conserved cysteine through the conserved F or W. A D gene is named only where the DNA matches it firmly. Clone size is shown for a subset of rows, as once, few, many or a class of expanded clone.

>TRBD1|TRBV6-5|TRBJ2-1|-
CASSPIGQGAYNEQFF
TGTGCCAGCAGCCCAATAGGGCAGGGGGCCTACAATGAGCAGTTCTTC
>-|TRBV11-2|TRBJ2-7|-
CASSLQGGRDLQYF
TGTGCCAGCAGCTTACAAGGGGGGCGAGATTTGCAGTACTTC
>-|TRBV4-2|TRBJ2-3|-
CASSQASPADTQYF
TGTGCCAGCAGCCAAGCTTCGCCGGCAGATACGCAGTATTTT
>TRBD1|TRBV15|TRBJ1-6|-
CATSREQGVDSPLHF
TGTGCCACCAGCAGGGAACAGGGGGTAGATTCACCCCTCCACTTT
>TRBD2|TRBV5-1|TRBJ2-1|-
CASSAGGGAYNEQFF
TGCGCCAGCAGCGCGGGGGGAGGGGCGTACAATGAGCAGTTCTTC
>-|TRBV25-1|TRBJ1-2|-
CASRQTAANYGYTF
TGTGCCAGCAGACAGACAGCAGCTAACTATGGCTACACCTTC
>-|TRBV7-2|TRBJ1-2|-
CASSRVGIQLHGYTF
TGTGCCAGCAGCCGGGTCGGGATCCAGCTCCATGGCTACACCTTC
>TRBD1|TRBV27|TRBJ2-5|-
CASGRTGGFYSGETQYF
TGTGCCAGCGGTAGAACAGGGGGCTTCTATAGTGGAGAGACCCAGTACTTC
>-|TRBV6-5|TRBJ1-1|few
CASSYSGGYTEAFF
TGTGCCAGCAGTTACTCCGGGGGGTACACTGAAGCTTTCTTT
>-|TRBV27|TRBJ1-2|-
CASSLSGFSYGYTF
TGTGCCAGCAGTTTATCGGGATTTTCCTATGGCTACACCTTC
>TRBD2|TRBV10-2|TRBJ2-6|-
CASTMTSGVTGANVLTF
TGCGCCAGCACCATGACTAGCGGGGTAACTGGGGCCAACGTCCTGACTTTC
>-|TRBV6-5|TRBJ2-5|few
CASSSGQGGLETQYF
TGTGCCAGCAGCTCCGGACAGGGAGGGTTGGAGACCCAGTACTTC
>-|TRBV25-1|TRBJ2-3|few
CASSEETDYPSTDTQYF
TGTGCCAGCAGTGAAGAGACCGACTACCCTAGCACAGATACGCAGTATTTT
>TRBD1|TRBV7-3|TRBJ1-1|-
CASSQGAGTEAFF
TGTGCCAGCAGCCAGGGGGCCGGCACTGAAGCTTTCTTT
>TRBD2|TRBV7-8|TRBJ2-1|-
CASSLGRLARRNEQFF
TGTGCCAGCAGCTTAGGTAGACTAGCGCGTCGGAATGAGCAGTTCTTC
>TRBD1|TRBV4-3|TRBJ2-7|few
CASSQEGDRFDDEQYF
TGCGCCAGCAGCCAAGAGGGGGACAGGTTCGACGACGAGCAGTACTTC
>-|TRBV5-1|TRBJ2-3|-
CASSLEGITDTQYF
TGCGCCAGCAGCTTGGAGGGGATCACAGATACGCAGTATTTT
>TRBD2|TRBV27|TRBJ2-7|-
CASSRREWVEQYF
TGTGCCAGCAGTCGGCGGGAGTGGGTTGAGCAGTACTTC
>-|TRBV20-1|TRBJ2-1|-
CSARDISPYNEQFF
TGCAGTGCTAGAGATATAAGCCCCTACAATGAGCAGTTCTTC
>TRBD1|TRBV7-2|TRBJ2-5|few
CASRTSGQDKETQYF
TGTGCCAGCAGGACCTCGGGACAGGACAAAGAGACCCAGTACTTC
>-|TRBV7-9|TRBJ2-7|-
CASSLNGYYEQYF
TGTGCCAGCAGCTTAAACGGCTATTACGAGCAGTACTTC
>-|TRBV2|TRBJ1-6|-
CASSGEGSNSPLHF
TGTGCCAGCAGTGGGGAGGGATCTAATTCACCCCTCCACTTT
>-|TRBV12-5|TRBJ2-5|many
CASGSRVSQETQYF
TGTGCTAGTGGTTCCCGGGTGAGCCAAGAGACCCAGTACTTC
>TRBD1|TRBV12-3/TRBV12-4|TRBJ2-1|-
CASSQTGGSEQFF
TGTGCCAGCAGCCAAACAGGGGGCAGTGAGCAGTTCTTC
>-|TRBV20-1|TRBJ2-6|-
CSARDHRDSGANVLTF
TGCAGTGCTAGAGACCACAGGGACTCTGGGGCCAACGTCCTGACTTTC
>-|TRBV9|TRBJ2-3|once
CASSVDRGARTDTQYF
TGTGCCAGCAGCGTAGATCGCGGGGCCCGCACAGATACGCAGTATTTT
>-|TRBV6-5|TRBJ1-4|-
CASSYEGPGLGALAHEKLFF
TGTGCCAGCAGTTACGAAGGTCCGGGTCTGGGGGCATTGGCGCATGAAAAACTGTTTTTT
>-|TRBV20-1|TRBJ1-1|-
CSAPTDLNTEAFF
TGCAGTGCTCCGACAGACCTGAACACTGAAGCTTTCTTT